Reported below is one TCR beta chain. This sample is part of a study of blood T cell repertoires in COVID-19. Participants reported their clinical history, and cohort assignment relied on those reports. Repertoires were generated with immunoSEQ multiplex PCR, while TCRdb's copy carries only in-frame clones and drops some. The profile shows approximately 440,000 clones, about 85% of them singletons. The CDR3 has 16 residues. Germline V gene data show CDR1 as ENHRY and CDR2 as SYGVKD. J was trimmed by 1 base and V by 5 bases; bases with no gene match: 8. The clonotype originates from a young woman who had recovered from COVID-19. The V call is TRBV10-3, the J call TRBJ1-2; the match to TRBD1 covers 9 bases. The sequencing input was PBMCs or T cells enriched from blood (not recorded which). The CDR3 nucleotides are TGTGCCATCAGTCAATCAGGGACAGGGTTTAACTATGGCTACACCTTC. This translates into CAISQSGTGFNYGYTF.